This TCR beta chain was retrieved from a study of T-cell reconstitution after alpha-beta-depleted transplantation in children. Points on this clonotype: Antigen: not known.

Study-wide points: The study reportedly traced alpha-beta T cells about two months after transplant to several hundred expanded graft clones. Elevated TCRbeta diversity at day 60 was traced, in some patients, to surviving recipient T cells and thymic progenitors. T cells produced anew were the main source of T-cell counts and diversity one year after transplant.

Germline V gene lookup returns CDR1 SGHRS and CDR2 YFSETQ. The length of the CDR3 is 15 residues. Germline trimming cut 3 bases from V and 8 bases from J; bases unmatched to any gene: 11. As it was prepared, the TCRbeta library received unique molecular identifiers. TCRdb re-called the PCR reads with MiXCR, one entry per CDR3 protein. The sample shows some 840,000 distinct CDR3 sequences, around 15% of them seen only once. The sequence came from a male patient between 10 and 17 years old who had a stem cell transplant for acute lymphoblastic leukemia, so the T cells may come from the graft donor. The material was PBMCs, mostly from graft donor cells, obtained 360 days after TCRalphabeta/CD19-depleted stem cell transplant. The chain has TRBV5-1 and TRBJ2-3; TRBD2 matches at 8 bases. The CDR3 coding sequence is TGCGCCAGCAGCTCGTTAGCGGGGACTGCCTTTACGCAGTATTTT. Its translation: CASSSLAGTAFTQYF.